Presented here are 12 T cell receptor beta chains from one specimen sequenced in a study of blood T cell repertoires in COVID-19. Clones were read by immunoSEQ multiplex PCR, and TCRdb kept only the in-frame ones, dropping some. The table lists about 210,000 clones, about 87% of them singletons. The sample was peripheral blood. Receptor source: a man aged 55 to 70 who had recovered from COVID-19.

The rearrangement links TRBV29-1 to TRBJ2-5; 10 nucleotides match TRBD1. The CDR3 is 14 amino acids. V was clipped by 2 bases and J by 8 bases; unmatched bases: 8. Looked up from germline, CDR1 is SQVTM and CDR2 is ANQGSEA. The chain's CDR3 is CSVENPGQGRTQYF. CDR3 sequence (DNA): TGCAGCGTTGAAAATCCGGGACAGGGGCGAACCCAGTACTTC.

The chain recombines TRBV30 with TRBJ2-3; 11 bases line up with TRBD2. The CDR3 sequence is 14 residues long. Trimming took 7 bases from V and 2 from J; bases not matched to a gene: 5. CDR1 is GTSNPN, CDR2 SVGIG, per germline (reference sequence). CDR3 bases: TGTGCCTTTTTGACTAGCGGGAACACAGATACGCAGTATTTT. Translating gives CAFLTSGNTDTQYF.

This chain uses TRBV4-1 with TRBJ2-1, with 11 bases matching TRBD1. There are 15 residues in the CDR3. V shed 3 bases, J shed 9 bases, and the junction held 7 bases outside the gene matches. Germline V gives CDR1 MGHRA, CDR2 YSYEKL. CDR3 loop: CASSHSDRGQGEQFF. As DNA, the CDR3 is TGCGCCAGCAGCCACTCGGACAGGGGGCAGGGTGAGCAGTTCTTC.

The rearrangement joins TRBV3-1 (or the pseudogene TRBV3-2) to TRBJ1-6; unclear D gene. The CDR3 spans 16 residues. In germline, CDR1 is LGHDT, CDR2 YNNKEL (reference sequence). V was shortened by 4 bases and J by 6 bases, with 16 bases between the two germline ends. CDR3 DNA sequence: TGTGCCAGCAGCCCGGGTACACCCGGGAGTAATTCACCCCTCCACTTT. It encodes CASSPGTPGSNSPLHF.

This chain connects TRBV27 to TRBJ1-5; D may be TRBD1 (5 bases). Looked up from germline, CDR1 is MNHEY and CDR2 is SMNVEV (reference sequence). CDR3 length: 15 amino acids. Trimming removed 5 bases at V and 5 bases at J, with 16 bases between. CDR3 DNA sequence: TGTGCCAGCAGTCGCCGGCGGGGGGGGGATCAGCCCCAGCATTTT. Translation gives CASSRRRGGDQPQHF.

The J gene is TRBJ2-5, the V gene TRBV28, with 9 positions matching TRBD1. The ends lost 5 bases at V and 5 bases at J; junction bases unmatched: 9. Per the germline V gene, CDR1 is MDHEN and CDR2 is SYDVKM. The CDR3 length is 15 residues. The CDR3 is CASSPLDRGGETQYF. Here the CDR3 DNA reads TGTGCCAGCAGTCCCTTGGACAGGGGCGGCGAGACCCAGTACTTC.

J is TRBJ2-1 and V is TRBV6-5, with TRBD2 matching 9 bases. Germline loops: CDR1 MNHEY, CDR2 SVGAGI. V gave up 0 bases and J gave up 11 bases; unmatched junction bases: 2. This CDR3 spans 13 amino acids. The CDR3 loop reads CASSYSSGRQQFF. The CDR3, as DNA: TGTGCCAGCAGTTACTCGAGCGGGAGGCAGCAGTTCTTC.

This rearrangement joins TRBV2 to TRBJ2-1, with 7 bases that match TRBD2. Germline loops: CDR1 SNHLY, CDR2 FYNNEI. After removal of 3 bases from V and 0 bases from J, the junction contained 2 bases not matched to a gene. The CDR3 contains 15 residues. CDR3 protein: CASSEGGSSYNEQFF. Here the CDR3 DNA reads TGTGCCAGCAGTGAGGGGGGGAGCTCCTACAATGAGCAGTTCTTC.

The gene calls are TRBV12-5 and TRBJ2-1, with 10 bases aligning to TRBD2. With 1 base clipped from V and 7 bases from J, the junction kept 10 bases outside the gene matches. The length of the CDR3 is 17 residues. Germline V gene data show CDR1 as LGHNT and CDR2 as FRNRAP. CDR3 loop: CASGLARGLAEGNEQFF. In DNA, the CDR3 is TGTGCTAGTGGTTTGGCACGAGGACTAGCGGAGGGGAATGAGCAGTTCTTC.

This clone was detected only a few times. Written as DNA, the CDR3 is TGTGCCAGTAGTATCGGGGACACCAAAGGATCACCCCTCCACTTT. It codes for CASSIGDTKGSPLHF. The chain employs TRBV19 and TRBJ1-6, with D possibly TRBD1 on 6 matching bases. The length of the CDR3 is 15 residues. V was cut by 3 bases and J by 10 bases, with 16 bases left in between. CDR1 is LNHDA, CDR2 SQIVND, per germline (reference sequence). The full variable domain, its missing parts supplied by reference TRBV19 and TRBJ1-6, is DGGITQSPKYLFRKEGQNVTLSCEQNLNHDAMYWYRQDPGQGLRLIYYSQIVNDFQKGDIAEGYSVSREKKESFPLTVTSAQKNPTAFYLCASSIGDTKGSPLHFGNGTRLTVT.

V is TRBV5-1 and J is TRBJ1-1; D is possibly TRBD1 (5 bases). The CDR3 is 15 amino acids. The germline V gene has CDR1 SGHRS and CDR2 YFSETQ. V was cut by 5 bases and J by 3 bases, with 17 bases left in between. Written as DNA, the CDR3 is TGCGCCAGCAGTGGGAGGGGAACCCAGGACACTGAAGCTTTCTTT. Its translation is CASSGRGTQDTEAFF.

The chain couples TRBV12-3 or TRBV12-4 to TRBJ1-5; 10 bases map to TRBD1. The CDR3 contains 13 residues. The V segment lost 7 bases and the J segment 5 bases; nucleotides outside the gene matches: 2. The CDR3 is CASIGTGDQPQHF. CDR3 nucleotide sequence: TGTGCCAGCATAGGGACAGGGGATCAGCCCCAGCATTTT.